Listed below are T cell receptor beta chains from one sample, sequenced in a study of blood T cell repertoires in COVID-19. This table comes from immunoSEQ multiplex PCR, and its TCRdb copy is limited to in-frame clones, with some not included. The table lists more than 85,000 clones, about nine tenths of them singletons, with around 3.4% in the top ten. What was sequenced was peripheral blood. The source is a woman aged 70-85 years with acute or convalescent COVID-19. CDR3s include the opening cysteine and the closing phenylalanine or tryptophan. Each record gives: D gene, J gene, V gene, clone size, CDR3 DNA, CDR3 protein. D genes are given only for firm matches. Expanded clones get a size class; other rows say once, few or many, or leave the size out.

>.|TRBJ1-6|TRBV3-1/TRBV3-2|.
TGTGCCAGCAGACACCGAGTCGCGGGGGATTCACCCCTCCACTTT
CASRHRVAGDSPLHF
>.|TRBJ2-1|TRBV2|.
TGTGCCAGCAGGCTACAGGCTGGCTCCTACAATGAGCAGTTCTTC
CASRLQAGSYNEQFF
>TRBD2|TRBJ2-1|TRBV15|.
TGTGCCACCAGCAGGGTAGCGGGGGACAATGAGCAGTTCTTC
CATSRVAGDNEQFF
>.|TRBJ2-1|TRBV2|once
TGTGCCAGCAGGAGACAGGGGACTAGCCTCAATGAGCAGTTCTTC
CASRRQGTSLNEQFF
>TRBD1|TRBJ2-5|TRBV7-9|.
TGTGCCAGCAGCCGGGGACAGACGATGGTGGAGACCCAGTACTTC
CASSRGQTMVETQYF
>.|TRBJ1-3|TRBV5-1|.
TGCGCCAGCAGCTTTGCAGGGGTTGGAAACACCATATATTTT
CASSFAGVGNTIYF
>TRBD2|TRBJ2-1|TRBV6-5|.
TGTGCCAGCAGACCAGGGACTAGCAGATACAATGAGCAGTTCTTC
CASRPGTSRYNEQFF
>.|TRBJ1-3|TRBV7-2|.
TGTGCCAGCAGCCCCAGGGACAAATCTCGAAACACCATATATTTT
CASSPRDKSRNTIYF
>.|TRBJ1-2|TRBV18|.
TGTGCCAGCTCACCGGACAGTAACTATGGCTACACCTTC
CASSPDSNYGYTF
>TRBD2|TRBJ2-1|TRBV6-5|.
TGTGCCAGCAGTTACGGTAGCGGGCGCTCCTACAATGAGCAGTTCTTC
CASSYGSGRSYNEQFF
>.|TRBJ2-3|TRBV5-1|.
TGCGCCAGCAGCGGAGGTATTAAGACAGGTATCACAGATACGCAGTATTTT
CASSGGIKTGITDTQYF
>.|TRBJ1-1|TRBV28|.
TGTGCCAGCAGAACTGCAGGTGAGAACACTGAAGCTTTCTTT
CASRTAGENTEAFF
>.|TRBJ1-6|TRBV5-1|.
TGCGCCAGCAGCCCTCAAGGAGGCTCACCCCTCCACTTT
CASSPQGGSPLHF
>.|TRBJ2-1|TRBV30|.
TGTGCCTGGAGTAGATTTAGTGAGCAGTTCTTC
CAWSRFSEQFF
>.|TRBJ2-2|TRBV28|once
TGTGCCAGCAGTTTGGACGGGGCGAACACCGGGGAGCTGTTTTTT
CASSLDGANTGELFF
>.|TRBJ2-1|TRBV24-1|.
TGTGCCACCAGTGATTTTGGTAGCGAGGGTGAGCAGTTCTTC
CATSDFGSEGEQFF
>.|TRBJ1-3|TRBV5-1|.
TGCGCCAGCAGCTTGTCGACCCCTCCGGGGAGCGGAAACACCATATATTTT
CASSLSTPPGSGNTIYF
>.|TRBJ1-4|TRBV30|once
TGTGCCTGGAGCCGCAGAGGGTCAACTAATGAAAAACTGTTTTTT
CAWSRRGSTNEKLFF
>TRBD1|TRBJ2-6|TRBV2|.
TGTGCCAGTTATCCGGGACAGGGGGTTTCTGGGGCCAACGTCCTGACTTTC
CASYPGQGVSGANVLTF
>.|TRBJ2-5|TRBV6-5|.
TGTGCCAGCAGAGGTACAGGGAAAGAGACCCAGTACTTC
CASRGTGKETQYF
>TRBD1|TRBJ1-6|TRBV7-9|once
TGTGCCAGCAGCTTACCACGGACAGGGGTTGATTCACCCCTCCACTTT
CASSLPRTGVDSPLHF
>.|TRBJ2-3|TRBV5-4|.
TGTGCCAGCAGCTTGGTGCAGGGTGGGTCCGATACGCAGTATTTT
CASSLVQGGSDTQYF
>.|TRBJ1-2|TRBV2|few
TGTGCCAGCAGTGAAGGGGGCAGGAGCTATGGCTACACCTTC
CASSEGGRSYGYTF
>TRBD1|TRBJ1-1|TRBV18|.
TGTGCCAGCTCCCCCCAGACAGGGGGGTCTGAAGCTTTCTTT
CASSPQTGGSEAFF
>.|TRBJ2-5|TRBV28|.
TGTGCCAGCAGTTTATCCCCCCCGGGGCAAGAGACCCAGTACTTC
CASSLSPPGQETQYF
>TRBD1|TRBJ1-5|TRBV5-1|.
TGCGCCAGCAGCTTGGGGAGTAGGGACAGGGGGAATCAGCCCCAGCATTTT
CASSLGSRDRGNQPQHF
>.|TRBJ2-3|TRBV5-6|once
TGTGCCAGCAGCTTGGCGCTCCTAGCTATCCATACGCAGTATTTT
CASSLALLAIHTQYF
>.|TRBJ2-3|TRBV5-8|once
TGTGCCAGCAGCTTGTTTGGGCGCACAGATACGCAGTATTTT
CASSLFGRTDTQYF
>.|TRBJ2-7|TRBV27|.
TGTGCCAGCAAGAGATACGGCTCCTACGAGCAGTACTTC
CASKRYGSYEQYF
>.|TRBJ2-5|TRBV1|.
TGCACCAGCAGCCAAGATGGTCGTCCCCGGGGAGAGACCCAGTACTTC
CTSSQDGRPRGETQYF
>TRBD1|TRBJ1-2|TRBV28|once
TGTGCCAGCAGCACAGGGGTTTACCGGTATGGCTACACCTTC
CASSTGVYRYGYTF
>.|TRBJ1-5|TRBV7-8|.
TGTGCCAGCAGCTTCGGGTTGGTGCAGCCCCAGCATTTT
CASSFGLVQPQHF
>TRBD1|TRBJ1-1|TRBV28|.
TGTGCCAGCAGTACAATATCAGGGGGCACTGAAGCTTTCTTT
CASSTISGGTEAFF
>TRBD1|TRBJ1-5|TRBV28|.
TGTGCCAGCAGATTTCGAGGGACAGGGGGGAATCAGCCCCAGCATTTT
CASRFRGTGGNQPQHF
>TRBD1|TRBJ2-1|TRBV27|.
TGTGCCAGCAGCAGGGGGACAGGGGGGAATGAGCAGTTCTTC
CASSRGTGGNEQFF
>.|TRBJ1-1|TRBV6-5|.
TGTGCCAGCAGGCCCCCACAGGGACTGAACACTGAAGCTTTCTTT
CASRPPQGLNTEAFF
>.|TRBJ1-1|TRBV4-1|few
TGCGCCAGCAGCCAAGATTTGCAGGGTCGTGGCGACACTGAAGCTTTCTTT
CASSQDLQGRGDTEAFF
>TRBD2|TRBJ2-2|TRBV3-1/TRBV3-2|.
TGTGCCAGCACCCGGTGGACTAGCGGGATCGGGGGCGGGGAGCTGTTTTTT
CASTRWTSGIGGGELFF
>TRBD1|TRBJ2-7|TRBV28|.
TGTGCCGGCAGTTTACAGTATGGACAGGGATACTCCTACGAGCAGTACTTC
CAGSLQYGQGYSYEQYF
>TRBD1|TRBJ1-2|TRBV29-1|once
TGCAGCGTTGCTGTGAAGGACAGGGGACGTGGCTACACCTTC
CSVAVKDRGRGYTF
>.|TRBJ1-5|TRBV28|.
TGTGCCAGCACCCCCCCAGGAGGGATTCAGCCCCAGCATTTT
CASTPPGGIQPQHF
>TRBD1|TRBJ2-5|TRBV6-5|.
TGTGCCAGCAGAACCAGGACAGGGGGCTTGGAGACCCAGTACTTC
CASRTRTGGLETQYF
>.|TRBJ2-3|TRBV4-1|.
TGCGCCAGCAGCCCTTCACAGGGTTCGGATACGCAGTATTTT
CASSPSQGSDTQYF
>.|TRBJ2-3|TRBV2|.
TGTGCCAGCAGTAAACAGGGTTTGGACACAGATACGCAGTATTTT
CASSKQGLDTDTQYF
>TRBD1|TRBJ2-1|TRBV11-2|.
TGTGCCAGCAGCGTAGGTCCGGGACAGGCCTACTATGAGCAGTTCTTC
CASSVGPGQAYYEQFF
>.|TRBJ1-2|TRBV6-1|once
TGTGCCAGCAGTGACACAGGGAGTAATGGCTACACCTTC
CASSDTGSNGYTF
>TRBD1|TRBJ1-2|TRBV28|.
TGTGCCAGCAGTCCCGCGGTTGGGACAGTTAACTATGGCTACACCTTC
CASSPAVGTVNYGYTF
>.|TRBJ2-1|TRBV6-1|.
TGTGCCAGCAGTGGCCCCCGACTAGTCTTCAGGACTACGGATGAGCAGTTCTTC
CASSGPRLVFRTTDEQFF
>.|TRBJ1-6|TRBV13|.
TGTGCCAGCAGCTTAGGTCGTAATTCACCCCTCCACTTT
CASSLGRNSPLHF
>.|TRBJ2-7|TRBV14|.
TGTGCCAGCAGCCAAGGGCAGGGTCCTGCCTACGAGCAGTACTTC
CASSQGQGPAYEQYF
>.|TRBJ2-7|TRBV12-3/TRBV12-4|.
TGTGCCAGCAGCACTACCGTGCTCTACGAGCAGTACTTC
CASSTTVLYEQYF
>TRBD1|TRBJ1-4|TRBV18|.
TGTGCCAGCTCACCACCGGGACAGCCTAATGAAAAACTGTTTTTT
CASSPPGQPNEKLFF